The present TCR beta chain was sequenced within a study of shared clonotypes between healthy human individuals. General observations from the study: Estimated richness values were generally larger in naive subsets than in memory subsets. Non-shared clonotypes displayed generation probabilities falling below those of clonotypes present in all four donors. Few donors limited the genetic and exposure-history diversity represented.

Profiling relied on immunoSEQ multiplex PCR, and the TCRdb table lists in-frame clones only, not all of them. The sample has about 1.1 million clones; 60% to 80% are singletons. Negatively enriched CD4+ T cells were divided by CD45RA into naive and memory. Points on this clone: Its specificity is not known.

The V end lost 0 bases, the J end lost 7 bases, and 12 bases lay between the germline ends. The CDR3 totals 14 residues. The germline CDR1 and CDR2 sequences are LGHNA and YNFKEQ. Material: memory CD4+ T cells from PBMCs. Indicated subset: CD45RA-negative fraction. The chain links TRBV4-2 to TRBJ1-2, with D possibly TRBD1 on 6 matching bases. This clonotype originated in a man aged 18-30 years in good health. Some clones in this sample may be carry-over from other donors' samples. This CDR3 is CASSQDRGTGGYTF. CDR3 DNA sequence: TGTGCCAGCAGCCAAGATAGGGGGACCGGTGGCTACACCTTC.